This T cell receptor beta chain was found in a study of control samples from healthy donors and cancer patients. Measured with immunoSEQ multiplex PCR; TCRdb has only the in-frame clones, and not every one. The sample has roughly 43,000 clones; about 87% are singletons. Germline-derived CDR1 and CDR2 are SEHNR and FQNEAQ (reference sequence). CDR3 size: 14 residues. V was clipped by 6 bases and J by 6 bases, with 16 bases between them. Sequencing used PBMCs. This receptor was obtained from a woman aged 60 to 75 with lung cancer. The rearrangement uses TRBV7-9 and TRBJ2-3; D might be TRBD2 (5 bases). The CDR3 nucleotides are TGTGCCAGCAGACCCGGGTCGGGGATGGATACGCAGTATTTT. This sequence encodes CASRPGSGMDTQYF.